Shown below are 20 T cell receptor beta chains from a single sample sequenced in a study of OX40 agonist ivuxolimab in advanced cancers. TCRdb keeps only in-frame clones here, not all; method: immunoSEQ multiplex PCR. The sample gives tens of thousands of clones, more than 90% of which show up once; around 4.4% is in the top ten. Sequencing was performed on CD4+ or CD8+ T cells sorted from blood, taken in a trial of the OX40 agonist ivuxolimab. These receptors were obtained from an adult with an advanced solid tumor such as melanoma, head and neck, liver or kidney cancer.

The chain couples TRBV9 to TRBJ2-5; D possibly matches TRBD1 or TRBD2 (7 bases each). Trimming cost V 3 bases and J 2 bases, with 17 bases left between them. The CDR3 length is 16 residues. CDR1 and CDR2 (germline): SGDLS, YYNGEE. The CDR3 sequence: CASSARGRGRQETQYF. CDR3 DNA: TGTGCCAGCAGCGCCAGGGGGAGGGGGCGTCAAGAGACCCAGTACTTC.

The chain links TRBV2 to TRBJ1-2; tentative D call: TRBD1 (6 bases). V lost 5 bases and J 5 bases, leaving 12 bases between the germline ends. This CDR3 is 13 amino acids long. The germline CDR1 and CDR2 sequences are SNHLY and FYNNEI. The CDR3 loop reads CASSRNREYGYTF. For the CDR3, the DNA is TGTGCCAGCAGTCGGAACAGGGAGTATGGCTACACCTTC.

The chain carries TRBV6-6 and TRBJ1-3, with D unclear. V dropped 2 bases and J dropped 0 bases, with 5 bases sitting between them. Looked up from germline, CDR1 is MNHNY and CDR2 is SVGAGI (reference sequence). This CDR3 has 14 amino acids. CDR3 DNA: TGTGCCAGCAGTTACCCCGGCTCTGGAAACACCATATATTTT. It specifies CASSYPGSGNTIYF.

This clone was seen once. The genes are TRBV6-6 and TRBJ2-3; D not resolved. Per the germline V gene, CDR1 is MNHNY and CDR2 is SVGAGI (reference sequence). V shed 7 bases and J shed 2 bases, with 13 bases lying between them. The CDR3 runs 14 residues. The CDR3 DNA reads as TGTGCCAGCACCCTCGAAGAGTACACAGATACGCAGTATTTT. Residues: CASTLEEYTDTQYF.

The chain joins TRBV7-2 to TRBJ2-5; 15 bases are a match to TRBD2. CDR1 SGHTA and CDR2 FQGNSA come from the germline V gene. Trimming cost V 5 bases and J 5 bases; bases outside gene matches: 6. CDR3 size: 16 residues. Written as DNA, the CDR3 is TGTGCCAGCAGCGTATCGGGACTAGCGGGAGGTGAGACCCAGTACTTC. Protein sequence: CASSVSGLAGGETQYF.

This chain joins TRBV10-3 and TRBJ2-7; 9 bases align to TRBD1. The V gene end was trimmed by 5 bases and the J gene end by 6 bases; junction bases not matched to a gene: 5. In germline, CDR1 is ENHRY, CDR2 SYGVKD. CDR3 length: 13 residues. CDR3 loop: CAISPDRGSEQYF. The CDR3 DNA follows: TGTGCCATCAGTCCTGACAGGGGGAGCGAGCAGTACTTC.

The rearrangement links TRBV2 to TRBJ1-2; 12 bases match TRBD1. In germline, CDR1 is SNHLY, CDR2 FYNNEI. With 7 bases clipped from V and 3 bases from J, the junction kept 9 bases outside the gene matches. CDR3 length: 16 residues. The CDR3 is CASMGYGTGGDYGYTF. The CDR3 DNA reads as TGTGCCAGCATGGGGTACGGGACAGGGGGCGACTATGGCTACACCTTC.

The CDR3 loop is CASGKTGGTQYF. The CDR3 DNA reads TGTGCTAGTGGCAAAACAGGGGGGACCCAGTACTTC. The chain uses TRBV12-5 and TRBJ2-5; TRBD1 agrees at 8 bases. The V gene end was trimmed by 6 bases and the J gene end by 7 bases; junction bases not matched to a gene: 4. The CDR3 totals 12 residues. Germline values: CDR1 LGHNT, CDR2 FRNRAP.

The rearrangement joins TRBV11-2 to TRBJ2-3; 11 positions agree with TRBD2. The ends lost 2 bases at V and 5 bases at J; junction bases unmatched: 6. The germline gives CDR1 SGHAT, CDR2 FQNNGV. The CDR3 runs to 16 residues. The CDR3 region has the DNA TGTGCCAGCAGCTTACGCCGTAGCGGGAGGGGAGATACGCAGTATTTT. Its protein is CASSLRRSGRGDTQYF.

V gene TRBV18 combines with J gene TRBJ1-5, with 11 bases lining up with TRBD1. The germline V gene has CDR1 KGHSH and CDR2 LQKENI. V was pared by 2 bases and J by 6 bases, with 3 bases of the junction left unmatched. The CDR3 covers 15 residues. The CDR3 reads CASSPGTGGSQPQHF. The DNA of the CDR3 is TGTGCCAGCTCACCAGGGACAGGGGGTTCTCAGCCCCAGCATTTT.

This clone was detected only once. The CDR3 DNA follows: TGTGCCAGCAGCTTATGGGCGGGAACTGACAATGAGCAGTTCTTC. This translates into CASSLWAGTDNEQFF. The chain joins TRBV7-3 to TRBJ2-1, with D perhaps TRBD2 (6 bases). V was cut by 2 bases and J by 5 bases, with 13 bases left in between. Germline lookup yields CDR1 SGHTA and CDR2 FQGTGA. CDR3 length equals 15 residues.

This chain uses TRBV7-3 with TRBJ2-1; 11 positions agree with TRBD2. The germline gives CDR1 SGHTA, CDR2 FQGTGA. This CDR3 comprises 17 residues. J was trimmed by 3 bases and V by 5 bases; bases with no gene match: 9. The CDR3 spells CASSMQGLAGGYNEQFF. CDR3 bases: TGTGCCAGCAGCATGCAGGGGCTAGCGGGAGGCTACAATGAGCAGTTCTTC.

The chain combines TRBV5-6 with TRBJ2-3; maybe TRBD1 (8 bases). Trimming took 2 bases from V and 1 from J, leaving 14 bases between them. In germline, CDR1 is SGHDT, CDR2 YYEEEE. The CDR3 has 16 amino acids. CDR3 nucleotide sequence: TGTGCCAGCAGCTTACAGGGGGGGCCCCGCACAGATACGCAGTATTTT. This translates into CASSLQGGPRTDTQYF.

The rearrangement joins TRBV20-1 to TRBJ2-1; tentatively, D is TRBD2 (5 bases). There are 11 residues in the CDR3. Looked up from germline, CDR1 is DFQATT and CDR2 is SNEGSKA (reference sequence). With 1 base removed from V and 16 bases from J, the gap between germline ends came to 14 bases. The CDR3 DNA sequence: TGCAGTGCTAGAGGGGAGACACCTCCTTTCTTC. Amino acids: CSARGETPPFF.

The chain recombines TRBV28 with TRBJ2-7; 7 bases are shared with TRBD2. CDR3 length: 14 residues. The germline gives CDR1 MDHEN, CDR2 SYDVKM. The junction had 12 bases not matched to a gene; V was cut back by 10 bases and J by 3 bases. The CDR3 protein is CATGSRGSIYEQYF. The CDR3 region has the DNA TGTGCCACAGGGAGTCGCGGGAGTATCTACGAGCAGTACTTC.

This chain links TRBV5-4 with TRBJ2-7; 10 bases match TRBD2. V was pared by 0 bases and J by 2 bases, with 5 bases of the junction left unmatched. This CDR3 spans 16 amino acids. Looked up from germline, CDR1 is SGHNT and CDR2 is YYREEE (reference sequence). CDR3 residues: CASSLGAGGVPYEQYF. Here the CDR3 DNA reads TGTGCCAGCAGCTTGGGAGCGGGAGGGGTACCCTACGAGCAGTACTTC.

This clone was seen once. The junction differs from germline at one of its ends, possibly a read error. The chain joins TRBV18 to TRBJ2-5; D unclear. Germline assignment: CDR1 KGHSH and CDR2 LQKENI. CDR3 length: 13 amino acids. CDR3 region: CASSPGGKEAQYF. The DNA for the CDR3 is TGTGCCAGCTCACCAGGCGGTAAAGAGGCCCAGTACTTC.

This clone came up once. CDR3 loop: CASSPRGGLNEQYF. DNA for the CDR3: TGCGCCAGCAGCCCTCGGGGGGGGTTAAACGAGCAGTACTTC. The chain employs TRBV4-3 and TRBJ2-7; 8 bases agree with TRBD2. Trimming took 4 bases from V and 5 from J; bases not matched to a gene: 7. The CDR3 is 14 residues long. Germline V gene lookup returns CDR1 LGHNA and CDR2 YSLEER.

The chain couples TRBV21-1 to TRBJ2-2. TRBV21-1 is reported as a pseudogene. The CDR3 runs 17 residues. CDR3 amino acids: CASSNMRGDKNTGELFF. CDR3 DNA sequence: TGTGCCAGCAGCAATATGAGGGGCGATAAGAACACCGGGGAGCTGTTTTTT.

Only one count was recorded for this clone. The chain recombines TRBV10-1 with TRBJ2-3, with D maybe TRBD2 (6 bases). Trimming took off 0 bases at V and 1 base at J, with 14 bases between the two ends. The CDR3 length is 17 residues. Per germline, CDR1 WNHNN and CDR2 SYGVQD (reference sequence). CDR3 loop: CASSESRKGGGTDTQYF. CDR3 nucleotides: TGCGCCAGCAGTGAGTCGAGGAAGGGAGGAGGCACAGATACGCAGTATTTT.